The clone carrying this T cell receptor beta chain has a count of ten or more. The length of the CDR3 is 14 residues. Germline CDR1 reads MNHNS; CDR2 reads SASEGT. V gave up 1 base and J gave up 6 bases, with 12 bases separating them. This sample was taken from a study of Ad26.COV2.S vaccination and SARS-CoV-2 variants. Produced via immunoSEQ multiplex PCR; TCRdb's table is partial and in-frame only. In the table there are approximately 97,000 clones, 80% of which are singletons. This sequence originates from a human donor who had recovered from COVID-19. The specimen was peripheral blood, collected after recovery from COVID-19. V gene TRBV6-1 combines with J gene TRBJ1-2, with D possibly being TRBD1 (6 bases). The CDR3 DNA follows: TGTGCCAGCAGTGAAGGAGCAGGGGCGGATGGCTACACCTTC. Translated: CASSEGAGADGYTF.